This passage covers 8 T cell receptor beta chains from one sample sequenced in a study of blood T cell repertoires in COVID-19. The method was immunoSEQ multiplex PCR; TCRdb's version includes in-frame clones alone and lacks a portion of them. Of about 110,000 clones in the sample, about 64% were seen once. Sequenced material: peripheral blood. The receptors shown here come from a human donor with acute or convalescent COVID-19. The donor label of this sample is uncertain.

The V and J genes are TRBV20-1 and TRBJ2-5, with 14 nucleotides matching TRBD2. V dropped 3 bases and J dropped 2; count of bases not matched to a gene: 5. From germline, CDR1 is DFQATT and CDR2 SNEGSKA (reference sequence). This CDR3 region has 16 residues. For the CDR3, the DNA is TGCAGTGCTAGTCCTGGACTAGCGGGGGGTCAAGAGACCCAGTACTTC. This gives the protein CSASPGLAGGQETQYF.

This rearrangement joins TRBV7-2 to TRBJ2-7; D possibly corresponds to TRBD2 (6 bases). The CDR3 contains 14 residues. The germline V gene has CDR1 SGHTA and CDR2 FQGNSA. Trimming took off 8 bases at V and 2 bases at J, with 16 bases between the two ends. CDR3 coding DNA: TGTGCCAGCGGAAAGGCTAGCGCTACCTACGAGCAGTACTTC. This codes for CASGKASATYEQYF.

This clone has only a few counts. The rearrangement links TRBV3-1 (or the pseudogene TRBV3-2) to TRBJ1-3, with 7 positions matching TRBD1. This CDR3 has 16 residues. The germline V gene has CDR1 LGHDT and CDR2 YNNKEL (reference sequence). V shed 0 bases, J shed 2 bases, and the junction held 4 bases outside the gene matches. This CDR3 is CASSQDLGTAGNTIYF. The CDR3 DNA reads TGTGCCAGCAGCCAAGATCTAGGGACAGCTGGAAACACCATATATTTT.

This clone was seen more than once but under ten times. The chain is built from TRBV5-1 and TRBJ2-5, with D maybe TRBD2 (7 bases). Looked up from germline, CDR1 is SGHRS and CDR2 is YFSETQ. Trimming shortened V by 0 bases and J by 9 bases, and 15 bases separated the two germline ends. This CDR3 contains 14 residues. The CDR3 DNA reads TGCGCCAGCAGCTTGGCCGGGGGGCCGACGCCCCAGTACTTC. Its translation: CASSLAGGPTPQYF.

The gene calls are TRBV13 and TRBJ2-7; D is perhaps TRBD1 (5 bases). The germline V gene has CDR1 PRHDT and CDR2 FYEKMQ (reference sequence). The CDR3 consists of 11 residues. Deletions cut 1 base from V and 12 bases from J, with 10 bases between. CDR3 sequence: CASSLVRDRYF. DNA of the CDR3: TGTGCCAGCAGCTTAGTCAGGGATCGGTACTTC.

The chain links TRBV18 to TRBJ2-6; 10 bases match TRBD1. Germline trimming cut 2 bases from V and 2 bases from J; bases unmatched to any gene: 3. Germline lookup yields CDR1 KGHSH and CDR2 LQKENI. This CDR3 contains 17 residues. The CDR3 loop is CASSPRQGAAGANVLTF. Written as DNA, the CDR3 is TGTGCCAGCTCACCAAGACAGGGGGCGGCTGGGGCCAACGTCCTGACTTTC.

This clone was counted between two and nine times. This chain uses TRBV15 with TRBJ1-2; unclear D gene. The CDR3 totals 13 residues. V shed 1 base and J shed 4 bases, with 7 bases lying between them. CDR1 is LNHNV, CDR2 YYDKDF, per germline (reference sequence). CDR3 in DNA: TGTGCCACCAGCAGAGTAACGGGCTATGGCTACACCTTC. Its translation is CATSRVTGYGYTF. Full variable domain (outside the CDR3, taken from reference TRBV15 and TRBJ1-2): DAMVIQNPRYQVTQFGKPVTLSCSQTLNHNVMYWYQQKSSQAPKLLFHYYDKDFNNEADTPDNFQSRRPNTSFCFLDIRSPGLGDTAMYLCATSRVTGYGYTFGSGTRLTVV.

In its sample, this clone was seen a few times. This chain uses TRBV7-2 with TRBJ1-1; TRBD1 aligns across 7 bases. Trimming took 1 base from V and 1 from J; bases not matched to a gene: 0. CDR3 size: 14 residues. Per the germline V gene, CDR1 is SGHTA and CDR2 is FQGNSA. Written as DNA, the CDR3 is TGTGCCAGCAGCTTAGGGACAGGGAACACTGAAGCTTTCTTT. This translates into CASSLGTGNTEAFF.